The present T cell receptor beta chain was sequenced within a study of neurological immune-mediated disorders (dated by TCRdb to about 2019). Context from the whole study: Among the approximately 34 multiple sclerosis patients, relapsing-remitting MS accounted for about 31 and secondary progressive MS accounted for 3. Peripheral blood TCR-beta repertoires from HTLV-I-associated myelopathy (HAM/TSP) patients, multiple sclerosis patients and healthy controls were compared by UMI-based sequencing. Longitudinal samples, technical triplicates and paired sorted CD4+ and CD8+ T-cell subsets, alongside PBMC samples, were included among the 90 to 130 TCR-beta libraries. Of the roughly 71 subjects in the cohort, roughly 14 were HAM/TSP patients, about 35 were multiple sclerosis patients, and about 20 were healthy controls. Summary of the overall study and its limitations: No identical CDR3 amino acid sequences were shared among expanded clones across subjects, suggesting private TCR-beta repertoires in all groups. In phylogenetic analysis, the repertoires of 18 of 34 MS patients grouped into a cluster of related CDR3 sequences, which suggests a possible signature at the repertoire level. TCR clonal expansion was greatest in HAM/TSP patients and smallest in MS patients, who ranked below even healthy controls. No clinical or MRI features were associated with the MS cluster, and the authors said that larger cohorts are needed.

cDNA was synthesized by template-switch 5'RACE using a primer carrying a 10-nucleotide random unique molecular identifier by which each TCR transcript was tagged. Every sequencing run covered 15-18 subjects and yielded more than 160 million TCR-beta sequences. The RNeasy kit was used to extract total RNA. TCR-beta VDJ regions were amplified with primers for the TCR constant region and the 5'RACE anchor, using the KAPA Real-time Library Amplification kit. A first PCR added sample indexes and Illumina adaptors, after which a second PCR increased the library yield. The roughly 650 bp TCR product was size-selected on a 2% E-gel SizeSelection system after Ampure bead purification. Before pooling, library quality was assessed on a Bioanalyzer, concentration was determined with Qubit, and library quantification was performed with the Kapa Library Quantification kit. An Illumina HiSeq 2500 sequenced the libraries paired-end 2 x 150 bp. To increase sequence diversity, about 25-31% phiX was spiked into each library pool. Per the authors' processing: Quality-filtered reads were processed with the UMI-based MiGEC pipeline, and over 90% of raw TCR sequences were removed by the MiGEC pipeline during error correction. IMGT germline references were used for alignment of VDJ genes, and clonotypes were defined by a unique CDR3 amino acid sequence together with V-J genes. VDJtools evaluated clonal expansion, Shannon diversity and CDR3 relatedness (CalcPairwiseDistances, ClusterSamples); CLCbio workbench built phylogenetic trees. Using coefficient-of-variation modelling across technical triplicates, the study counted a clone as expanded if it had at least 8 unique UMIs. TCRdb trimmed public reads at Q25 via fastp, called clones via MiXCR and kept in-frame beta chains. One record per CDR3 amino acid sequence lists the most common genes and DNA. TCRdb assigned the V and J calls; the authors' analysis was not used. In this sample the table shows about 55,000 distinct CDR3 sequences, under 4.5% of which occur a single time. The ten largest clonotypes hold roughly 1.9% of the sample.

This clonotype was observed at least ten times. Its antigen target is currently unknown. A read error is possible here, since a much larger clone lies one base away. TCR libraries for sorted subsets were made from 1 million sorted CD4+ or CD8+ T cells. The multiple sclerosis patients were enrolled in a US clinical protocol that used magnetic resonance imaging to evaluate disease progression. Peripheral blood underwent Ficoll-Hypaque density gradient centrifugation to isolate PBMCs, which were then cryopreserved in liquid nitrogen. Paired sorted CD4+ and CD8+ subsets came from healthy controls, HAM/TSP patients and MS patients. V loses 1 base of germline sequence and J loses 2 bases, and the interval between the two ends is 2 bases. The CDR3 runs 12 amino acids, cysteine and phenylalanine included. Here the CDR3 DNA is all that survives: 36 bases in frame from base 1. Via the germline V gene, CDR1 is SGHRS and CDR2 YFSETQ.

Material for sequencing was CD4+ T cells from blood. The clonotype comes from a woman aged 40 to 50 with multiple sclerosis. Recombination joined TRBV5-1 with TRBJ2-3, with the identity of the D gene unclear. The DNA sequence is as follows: TGCGCCAGCAGCTTGCACACAGATACGCAGTATTTT. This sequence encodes CASSLHTDTQYF.